This T cell receptor beta chain was sequenced for a study of vaccination and CD4 T cells after COVID-19. Oncomine TCR Beta short-read sequencing was applied to DNA from cultured CD4+ T cells. TCRdb fed the PCR reads into MiXCR, producing one record per CDR3 protein. The data contain about 13,000 distinct CDR3 sequences, 25% to 30% of them singletons. Treatment specified: roughly 10-day PBMC culture with coronavirus spike peptide pools or control peptides (ViraFEST assay). V was shortened by 2 bases and J by 0 bases, with 10 bases between the two germline ends. Per the germline V gene, CDR1 is SGHRS and CDR2 is YFSETQ. The CDR3 consists of 15 residues. On this clonotype itself: Antigen unknown.

General study points: Convalescent patients' vaccine-specific clones were spike mono-reactive in 304 of 307 cases.

V usage is TRBV5-1 and J usage is TRBJ2-3; D unclear. The receptor's source is a human donor who had recovered from COVID-19. The source material was CD4+ T cells from blood, cultured in vitro. CDR3 sequence: CASSFGRSSTDTQYF. The CDR3 region has the DNA TGCGCCAGCAGCTTCGGTCGGTCTAGCACAGATACGCAGTATTTT.